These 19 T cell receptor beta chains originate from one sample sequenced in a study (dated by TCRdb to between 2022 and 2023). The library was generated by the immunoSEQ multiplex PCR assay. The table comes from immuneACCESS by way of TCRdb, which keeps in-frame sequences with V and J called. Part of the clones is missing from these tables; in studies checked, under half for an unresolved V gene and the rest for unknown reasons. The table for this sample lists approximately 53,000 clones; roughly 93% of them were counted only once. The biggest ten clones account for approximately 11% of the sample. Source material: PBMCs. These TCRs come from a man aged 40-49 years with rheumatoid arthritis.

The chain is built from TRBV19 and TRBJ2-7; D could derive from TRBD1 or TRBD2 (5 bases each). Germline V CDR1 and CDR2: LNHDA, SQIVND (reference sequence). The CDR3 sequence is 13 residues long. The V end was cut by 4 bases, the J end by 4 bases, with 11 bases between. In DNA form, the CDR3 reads TGTGCCAGTAGTACCGAGGGGATTTACGAGCAGTACTTC. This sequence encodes CASSTEGIYEQYF.

Written as DNA, the CDR3 is TGTGCCAGCAGTGAATCAAGGGTTGAAGCTTTCTTT. This encodes CASSESRVEAFF. The chain couples TRBV6-1 to TRBJ1-1; D is ambiguous. V was clipped by 2 bases and J by 7 bases, with 8 bases between them. Germline lookup yields CDR1 MNHNS and CDR2 SASEGT. The CDR3 contains 12 residues.

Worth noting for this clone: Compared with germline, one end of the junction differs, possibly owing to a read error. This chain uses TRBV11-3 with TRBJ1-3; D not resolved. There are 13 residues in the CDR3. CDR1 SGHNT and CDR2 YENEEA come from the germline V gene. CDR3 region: CASSLDSRSQPTF. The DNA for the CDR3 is TGTGCCAGCAGCTTAGATTCCAGGTCACAGCCAACTTTT. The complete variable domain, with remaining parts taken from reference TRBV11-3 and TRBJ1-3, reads EAGVVQSPRYKIIEKKQPVAFWCNPISGHNTLYWYLQNLGQGPELLIRYENEEAVDDSQLPKDRFSAERLKGVDSTLKIQPAELGDSAVYLCASSLDSRSQPTFGEGSWLTVV.

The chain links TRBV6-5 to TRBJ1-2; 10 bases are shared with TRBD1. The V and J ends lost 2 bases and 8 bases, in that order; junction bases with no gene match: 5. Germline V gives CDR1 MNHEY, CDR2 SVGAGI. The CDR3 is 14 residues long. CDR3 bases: TGTGCCAGCAGTTACGCCGACAGGGGGCAAGGCTACACCTTC. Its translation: CASSYADRGQGYTF.

Written as DNA, the CDR3 is TGTGCCAGCAGTTTGACGACAGAACCCTACGAGCAGTACTTC. Residues: CASSLTTEPYEQYF. The chain uses TRBV6-2 or TRBV6-3 and TRBJ2-7, with D possibly TRBD1 on 5 matching bases. The CDR3 has 14 amino acids. The germline CDR1 and CDR2 sequences are MNHEY and SVGEGT. V lost 4 bases, J lost 2 bases, and 12 bases lay in between.

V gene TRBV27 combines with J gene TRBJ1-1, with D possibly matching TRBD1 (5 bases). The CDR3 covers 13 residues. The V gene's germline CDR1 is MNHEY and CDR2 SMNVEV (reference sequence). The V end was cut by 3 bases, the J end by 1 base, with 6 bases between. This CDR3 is CASSFGGNTEAFF. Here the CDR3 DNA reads TGTGCCAGCAGTTTTGGGGGGAACACTGAAGCTTTCTTT.

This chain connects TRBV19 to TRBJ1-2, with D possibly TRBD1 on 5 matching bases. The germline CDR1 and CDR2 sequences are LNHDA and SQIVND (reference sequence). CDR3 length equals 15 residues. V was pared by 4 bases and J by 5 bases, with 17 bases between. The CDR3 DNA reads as TGTGCCAGTAGTACCTCCGGGACTGCCGTTTATGGCTACACCTTC. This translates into CASSTSGTAVYGYTF.

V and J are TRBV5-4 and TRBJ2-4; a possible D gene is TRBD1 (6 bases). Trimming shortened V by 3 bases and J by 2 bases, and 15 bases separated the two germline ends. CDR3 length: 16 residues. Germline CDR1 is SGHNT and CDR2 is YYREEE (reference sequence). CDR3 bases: TGTGCCAGCAGCTCCCACGGCAGGGGTCCCAAAAACATTCAGTACTTC. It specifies CASSSHGRGPKNIQYF. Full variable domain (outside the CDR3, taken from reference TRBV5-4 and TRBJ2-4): ETGVTQSPTHLIKTRGQQVTLRCSSQSGHNTVSWYQQALGQGPQFIFQYYREEENGRGNFPPRFSGLQFPNYSSELNVNALELDDSALYLCASSSHGRGPKNIQYFGAGTRLSVL.

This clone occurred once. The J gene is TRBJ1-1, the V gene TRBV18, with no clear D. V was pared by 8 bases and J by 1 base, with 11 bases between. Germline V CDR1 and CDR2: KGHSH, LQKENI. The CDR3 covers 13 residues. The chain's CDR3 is CASTWDQNTEAFF. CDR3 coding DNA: TGTGCCAGCACTTGGGATCAGAACACTGAAGCTTTCTTT.

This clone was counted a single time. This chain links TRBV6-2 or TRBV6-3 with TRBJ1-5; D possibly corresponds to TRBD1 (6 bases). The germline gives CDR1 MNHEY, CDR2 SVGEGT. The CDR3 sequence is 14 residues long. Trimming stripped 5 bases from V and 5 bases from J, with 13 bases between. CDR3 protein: CASSLRTVYQPQHF. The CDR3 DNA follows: TGTGCCAGCAGTCTTCGGACAGTTTATCAGCCCCAGCATTTT.

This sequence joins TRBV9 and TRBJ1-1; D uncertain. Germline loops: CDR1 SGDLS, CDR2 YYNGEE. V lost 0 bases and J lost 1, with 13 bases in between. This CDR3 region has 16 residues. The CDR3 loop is CASSVEPGRKNTEAFF. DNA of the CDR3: TGTGCCAGCAGCGTAGAGCCCGGGCGGAAGAACACTGAAGCTTTCTTT.

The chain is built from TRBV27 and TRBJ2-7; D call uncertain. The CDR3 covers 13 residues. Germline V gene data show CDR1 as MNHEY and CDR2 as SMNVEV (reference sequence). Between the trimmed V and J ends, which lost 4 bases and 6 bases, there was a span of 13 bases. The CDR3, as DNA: TGTGCCAGCAGTTGGGTGAGGTCCGGCGAGCAGTACTTC. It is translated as CASSWVRSGEQYF.

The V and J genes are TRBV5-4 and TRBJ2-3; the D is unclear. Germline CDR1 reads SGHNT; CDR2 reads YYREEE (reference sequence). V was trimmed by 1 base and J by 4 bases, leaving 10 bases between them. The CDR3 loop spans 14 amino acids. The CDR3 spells CASSLSQRPDTQYF. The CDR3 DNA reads TGTGCCAGCAGCTTGTCTCAGCGCCCAGATACGCAGTATTTT.

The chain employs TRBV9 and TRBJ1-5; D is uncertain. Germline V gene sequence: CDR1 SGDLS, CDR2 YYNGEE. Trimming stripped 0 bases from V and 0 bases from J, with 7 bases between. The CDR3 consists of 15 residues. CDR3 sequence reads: CASSVEGHSNQPQHF. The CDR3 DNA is TGTGCCAGCAGCGTAGAAGGGCATAGCAATCAGCCCCAGCATTTT.

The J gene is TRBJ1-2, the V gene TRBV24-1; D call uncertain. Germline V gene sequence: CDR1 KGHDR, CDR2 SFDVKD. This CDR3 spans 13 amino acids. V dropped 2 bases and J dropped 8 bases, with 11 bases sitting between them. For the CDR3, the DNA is TGTGCCACCAGTGATTCCGCGGGTCTCGGCTACACCTTC. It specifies CATSDSAGLGYTF.

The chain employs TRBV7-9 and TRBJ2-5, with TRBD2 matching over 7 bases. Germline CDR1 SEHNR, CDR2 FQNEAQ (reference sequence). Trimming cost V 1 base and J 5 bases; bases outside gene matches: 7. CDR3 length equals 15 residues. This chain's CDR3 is CASSLGTSDWETQYF. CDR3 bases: TGTGCCAGCAGCTTAGGCACTAGCGATTGGGAGACCCAGTACTTC.

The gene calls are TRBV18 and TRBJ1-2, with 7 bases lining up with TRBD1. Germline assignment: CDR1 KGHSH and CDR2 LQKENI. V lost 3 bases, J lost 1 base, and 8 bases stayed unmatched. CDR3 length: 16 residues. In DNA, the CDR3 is TGTGCCAGCTCACCGGATAACAGGGGTGTTAACTATGGCTACACCTTC. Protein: CASSPDNRGVNYGYTF.

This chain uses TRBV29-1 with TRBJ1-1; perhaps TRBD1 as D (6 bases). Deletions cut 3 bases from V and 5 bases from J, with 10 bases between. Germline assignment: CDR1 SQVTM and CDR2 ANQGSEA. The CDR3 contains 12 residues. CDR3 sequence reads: CSVEGAVTEAFF. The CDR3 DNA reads TGCAGCGTTGAGGGGGCTGTAACTGAAGCTTTCTTT.

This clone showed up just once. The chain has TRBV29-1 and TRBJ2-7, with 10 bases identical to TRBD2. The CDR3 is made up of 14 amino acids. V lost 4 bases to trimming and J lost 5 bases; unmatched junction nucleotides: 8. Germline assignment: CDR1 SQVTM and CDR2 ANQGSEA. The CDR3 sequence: CSVGFSSGSHEQYF. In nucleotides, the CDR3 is TGCAGCGTTGGGTTTTCTAGCGGGAGTCACGAGCAGTACTTC.